Below, 6 T cell receptor beta chains from the same sample are listed, as sequenced in a study of vaccination effects on CD4 cells after COVID-19. Between days 9 and 11 of culture, CD4+ T cells were separated out. Participants each got two BNT162b2 or mRNA-1273 vaccine doses. The method was immunoSEQ multiplex PCR; TCRdb's version includes in-frame clones alone and lacks a portion of them. The data hold 60,000 to 80,000 clones, with around 70% observed a single time. No antigen is known for these receptors. Sequencing was performed on CD4+ T cells from PBMCs cultured without peptide, taken after COVID-19 vaccination. The source is a human donor who received a COVID-19 vaccine.

This chain joins TRBV7-2 and TRBJ2-2, with 7 bases fitting TRBD2. There are 17 residues in the CDR3. Per the germline V gene, CDR1 is SGHTA and CDR2 is FQGNSA. The ends lost 5 bases at V and 4 bases at J; junction bases unmatched: 13. The CDR3 reads CASSPLPGGGTTGELFF. In nucleotides, the CDR3 is TGTGCCAGCAGCCCCCTTCCCGGCGGGGGAACCACCGGGGAGCTGTTTTTT.

The J gene is TRBJ2-7, the V gene TRBV18; TRBD2 matches at 8 bases. CDR3 length equals 15 residues. The J segment lost 7 bases and the V segment lost 3 bases, leaving 11 bases of the junction unmatched. Germline lookup yields CDR1 KGHSH and CDR2 LQKENI. CDR3 in amino acids: CASSPGLAGDLEQYV. The CDR3 nucleotides read TGTGCCAGCTCACCGGGGCTAGCGGGCGACCTAGAGCAGTACGTC.

V and J are TRBV15 and TRBJ2-7, with 11 bases identical to TRBD2. V was clipped by 1 base and J by 5 bases; unmatched bases: 10. The length of the CDR3 is 17 residues. Germline V gives CDR1 LNHNV, CDR2 YYDKDF (reference sequence). CDR3 sequence: CATSRGLAGRRRNEQYV. The CDR3 DNA sequence: TGTGCCACCAGCAGAGGACTAGCGGGGCGCCGTAGAAACGAGCAGTACGTC.

The V and J genes are TRBV27 and TRBJ2-5; D might be TRBD2 (6 bases). The germline CDR1 and CDR2 sequences are MNHEY and SMNVEV (reference sequence). Trimming left V 6 bases short and J 5 bases short, with 13 bases between. This CDR3 is 13 amino acids long. The CDR3 sequence: CASRGLGRETQYF. The CDR3 DNA sequence: TGTGCCAGCAGGGGTCTTGGGAGGGAGACCCAGTACTTC.

The chain employs TRBV5-1 and TRBJ2-5; 9 bases fit TRBD2. The CDR3 spans 16 residues. CDR1 is SGHRS and CDR2 is YFSETQ in the germline V gene. V dropped 3 bases and J dropped 5; count of bases not matched to a gene: 11. Here the CDR3 DNA reads TGCGCCAGCAGCTCGCTGACGCGGGGGGGCCGGGAGACCCAGTACTTC. Translated: CASSSLTRGGRETQYF. The full variable domain, with the rest looked up from reference TRBV5-1 and TRBJ2-5, is KAGVTQTPRYLIKTRGQQVTLSCSPISGHRSVSWYQQTPGQGLQFLFEYFSETQRNKGNFPGRFSGRQFSNSRSEMNVSTLELGDSALYLCASSSLTRGGRETQYFGPGTRLLVL.

V usage is TRBV7-9 and J usage is TRBJ2-1; 9 nucleotides align to TRBD2. CDR1 SEHNR and CDR2 FQNEAQ come from the germline V gene (reference sequence). V shed 5 bases and J 6 bases; nucleotides not matched to a gene: 5. The CDR3 sequence is 14 residues long. CDR3 protein: CASSPRTSVNEQFF. CDR3 bases: TGTGCCAGCAGCCCCCGGACTAGCGTCAATGAGCAGTTCTTC.